Listed below are T cell receptor beta chains from one sample, sequenced in a study of neoadjuvant anti-PD-1 for oral cavity cancer. The table came from immunoSEQ multiplex PCR; TCRdb's copy has only in-frame clones and leaves some out. The sample lists about 14,000 clones, under 70% occurring once. Here the sequenced sample was PBMCs, taken after nivolumab (anti-PD-1) treatment. These receptors all come from a person aged 35-79 years with oral cavity squamous cell carcinoma. CDR3s include the opening cysteine and the closing phenylalanine or tryptophan. D genes are given only for firm matches. Not every row has a clone size; where given, it reads once, few, many or a size class.

D gene: .
clone size: .
J gene: TRBJ2-3
V gene: TRBV5-3
CDR3 protein: CARSLGGRDLTDTQYF
CDR3 DNA: TGTGCCAGAAGCTTGGGTGGCCGGGACCTCACAGATACGCAGTATTTT

D gene: .
clone size: .
J gene: TRBJ2-3
V gene: TRBV11-2
CDR3 protein: CASSLERQATDTQYF
CDR3 DNA: TGTGCCAGCAGCTTAGAGAGACAGGCAACAGATACGCAGTATTTT

D gene: TRBD2
clone size: .
J gene: TRBJ2-5
V gene: TRBV6-5
CDR3 protein: CASSYSGGRAWETQYF
CDR3 DNA: TGTGCCAGCAGTTACTCCGGCGGGAGGGCCTGGGAGACCCAGTACTTC

D gene: .
clone size: .
J gene: TRBJ2-1
V gene: TRBV5-1
CDR3 protein: CASSPWSGPYNEQFF
CDR3 DNA: TGCGCCAGCAGCCCCTGGAGCGGGCCCTACAATGAGCAGTTCTTC

D gene: TRBD1
clone size: few
J gene: TRBJ1-2
V gene: TRBV7-8
CDR3 protein: CASSLFRDRDYGYTF
CDR3 DNA: TGTGCCAGCAGCTTATTCAGAGACAGGGACTATGGCTACACCTTC

D gene: .
clone size: .
J gene: TRBJ1-1
V gene: TRBV30
CDR3 protein: CAYRDTGSTEAFF
CDR3 DNA: TGTGCCTACCGGGACACCGGGAGCACTGAAGCTTTCTTT

D gene: .
clone size: once
J gene: TRBJ2-5
V gene: TRBV10-3
CDR3 protein: CAISVGGLSETQYF
CDR3 DNA: TGTGCCATCAGTGTCGGGGGGCTCTCGGAGACCCAGTACTTC

D gene: .
clone size: .
J gene: TRBJ2-5
V gene: TRBV4-1
CDR3 protein: CASSHDPGLQETQYF
CDR3 DNA: TGCGCCAGCAGCCACGACCCGGGCCTCCAAGAGACCCAGTACTTC

D gene: .
clone size: .
J gene: TRBJ2-7
V gene: TRBV6-5
CDR3 protein: CASSPSGSYEQYF
CDR3 DNA: TGTGCCAGCAGCCCTTCGGGATCCTACGAGCAGTACTTC

D gene: .
clone size: .
J gene: TRBJ2-5
V gene: TRBV5-1
CDR3 protein: CASSLGHPMQETQYF
CDR3 DNA: TGCGCCAGCAGCCTGGGACACCCTATGCAAGAGACCCAGTACTTC

D gene: TRBD2
clone size: .
J gene: TRBJ2-3
V gene: TRBV11-2
CDR3 protein: CASSLGPGGGTDTQYF
CDR3 DNA: TGTGCCAGCAGCTTAGGGCCGGGGGGAGGCACAGATACGCAGTATTTT

D gene: TRBD1
clone size: .
J gene: TRBJ1-4
V gene: TRBV6-1
CDR3 protein: CASSEPGGTNEKLFF
CDR3 DNA: TGTGCCAGCAGTGAACCAGGGGGAACTAATGAAAAACTGTTTTTT

D gene: .
clone size: once
J gene: TRBJ2-5
V gene: TRBV5-1
CDR3 protein: CASSVQSKETQYF
CDR3 DNA: TGCGCCAGCAGCGTCCAGTCGAAAGAGACCCAGTACTTC

D gene: TRBD1
clone size: .
J gene: TRBJ2-5
V gene: TRBV29-1
CDR3 protein: CSAQGRETQYF
CDR3 DNA: TGCAGCGCACAGGGGCGGGAGACCCAGTACTTC